These 3 T cell receptor beta chains were sequenced from one sample in a study of CD8+CD57+ T cells in acquired aplastic anemia. Profiling that covered TCR beta VDJ and CDR3 relied on genomic DNA as its template. TCRdb used MiXCR to reprocess the reads, holding one entry per CDR3 protein. The repertoire includes about 210,000 distinct CDR3 sequences, about 59% of them detected once, and 29% sits in the top ten. Sequenced: sorted CD4+, CD8+, or CD8+CD57+ T cells (not recorded which) from PBMCs. The origin of the receptors is a human donor in good health.

The chain recombines TRBV6-4 with TRBJ1-6; no clear D. The V gene lost 6 bases and the J gene lost 10 bases, with 13 bases spanning the gap. The CDR3 is 13 amino acids. Germline CDR1 MRHNA, CDR2 SNTAGT. CDR3 amino acids: CASRGLAGSPLHF. CDR3 in DNA: TGTGCCAGCAGAGGTCTCGCGGGGTCACCCCTCCACTTT.

The chain has TRBV15 and TRBJ2-1; no definite D call. The germline V gene has CDR1 LNHNV and CDR2 YYDKDF (reference sequence). This CDR3 is built from 14 residues. The germline V and J ends were trimmed by 7 bases and 6 bases, with 16 bases remaining between them. CDR3 residues: CATKEQPLVNEQFF. The CDR3 DNA follows: TGTGCCACCAAGGAGCAACCCCTCGTCAATGAGCAGTTCTTC.

The genes are TRBV7-2 and TRBJ2-1; D is perhaps TRBD2 (6 bases). The CDR3 contains 11 residues. From germline, CDR1 is SGHTA and CDR2 FQGNSA. Trimming left V 8 bases short and J 7 bases short, with 9 bases between. The CDR3 spells CASLRGNEQFF. The CDR3 nucleotides read TGTGCCAGCCTACGGGGGAATGAGCAGTTCTTC. The full variable domain, in which reference TRBV7-2 and TRBJ2-1 provide the parts outside the CDR3, is GAGVSQSPSNKVTEKGKDVELRCDPISGHTALYWYRQSLGQGLEFLIYFQGNSAPDKSGLPSDRFSAERTGGSVSTLTIQRTQQEDSAVYLCASLRGNEQFFGPGTRLTVL.